The next 16 T cell receptor beta chains were all read from a single sample in a study of CXCR3-negative and CXCR3-positive naive CD8 T cells. UMI labels and 5' RACE were used to prepare the TRB cDNA libraries. TCRdb reprocessed the 5' RACE reads, with one entry per CDR3 protein and no DNA. This sample's table has roughly 99,000 distinct CDR3 sequences. What these receptors recognize is not known. Study-wide points: Naive cells positive for CXCR3 carried more hydrophobic TRB CDR3s than CXCR3-negative ones.

Sequencing was done on a sample of naive CXCR3+ CD8+ T cells from blood. Subset described: CD45RO-CCR7+CD27+CD95- naive CD8+ T cells expressing CXCR3 (TNR3+). Receptors originate from a human donor in good health. Some clones in this sample may be carry-over from other donors' samples.

The J gene is TRBJ1-1, the V gene TRBV6-1; the D gene TCRdb calls, TRBD1, cannot be checked with no DNA. Germline V gene sequence: CDR1 MNHNS, CDR2 SASEGT. The CDR3 is made up of 13 amino acids. CDR3 sequence reads: CASRPRGNTEAFF.

The chain employs TRBV28 and TRBJ2-7; TCRdb proposes TRBD2, but this gene call is untestable without DNA. Germline values: CDR1 MDHEN, CDR2 SYDVKM. The CDR3 contains 14 residues. The CDR3 sequence: CASSVGRDTYEQYF.

The chain uses TRBV13 and TRBJ1-1. The CDR3 contains 15 residues. Germline V CDR1 and CDR2: PRHDT, FYEKMQ (reference sequence). The CDR3 here is CASSPTGVGDTEAFF. Looking up the rest from reference TRBV13 and TRBJ1-1 gives the full variable domain: AAGVIQSPRHLIKEKRETATLKCYPIPRHDTVYWYQQGPGQDPQFLISFYEKMQSDKGSIPDRFSAQQFSDYHSELNMSSLELGDSALYFCASSPTGVGDTEAFFGQGTRLTVV.

This sequence joins TRBV7-9 and TRBJ1-1; the TCRdb call, TRBD1, lacks DNA for checking. Germline values: CDR1 SEHNR, CDR2 FQNEAQ (reference sequence). CDR3 length: 15 residues. CDR3 region: CASSLARGLGTEAFF.

The J gene is TRBJ1-2, the V gene TRBV27; the TCRdb call, TRBD1, lacks DNA for checking. This CDR3 is 16 amino acids long. From germline, CDR1 is MNHEY and CDR2 SMNVEV (reference sequence). The CDR3 is CASSRSLGLERGGYTF.

The chain employs TRBV6-4 and TRBJ2-5; TCRdb proposes TRBD1, but this gene call is untestable without DNA. This CDR3 spans 13 amino acids. In germline, CDR1 is MRHNA, CDR2 SNTAGT. This CDR3 is CAALGLGRETQYF.

This chain joins TRBV29-1 and TRBJ2-7. Germline assignment: CDR1 SQVTM and CDR2 ANQGSEA. This CDR3 is 12 amino acids long. The CDR3 sequence: CSVIGASYEQYF.

J is TRBJ2-1 and V is TRBV12-3 or TRBV12-4. The CDR3 consists of 11 residues. The chain's CDR3 is CASSSALEQFF.

This clonotype is classed as medium-sized by frequency. The rearrangement uses TRBV7-7 and TRBJ2-2; TCRdb's D gene call, TRBD2, goes unchecked for lack of DNA. The CDR3 loop spans 21 amino acids. Germline values: CDR1 SSHAT, CDR2 FNYEAQ (reference sequence). The CDR3 region is CASSLGLLSGGPKMNTGELFF.

The rearrangement joins TRBV28 to TRBJ2-1. The germline V gene encodes CDR1 MDHEN and CDR2 SYDVKM. This CDR3 comprises 14 residues. CDR3 sequence reads: CATFSWRSYNEQFF.

The chain couples TRBV14 to TRBJ2-1; no DNA is available, so the TRBD1 call from TCRdb remains unchecked. The germline V gene has CDR1 SGHDN and CDR2 FVKESK. The CDR3 has 20 residues. CDR3 protein: CASSHAPRSVLARSYNEQFF.

This sequence joins TRBV12-3 or TRBV12-4 and TRBJ2-2; TCRdb calls TRBD2, which cannot be checked without DNA. The CDR3 totals 15 residues. CDR3 sequence reads: CASSLPRLNTGELFF.

The chain couples TRBV4-2 to TRBJ2-1; TCRdb indicates TRBD1, and absent DNA this call remains unverified. Germline CDR1 is LGHNA and CDR2 is YNFKEQ. This CDR3 has 17 amino acids. The CDR3 region is CASSSYASGAYQNEQFF.

The V gene is TRBV5-6, the J gene TRBJ2-1; the D gene TCRdb calls, TRBD1, cannot be checked with no DNA. CDR1 SGHDT and CDR2 YYEEEE come from the germline V gene. The CDR3 is made up of 13 amino acids. This CDR3 is CASSGDWGDEQFF.

This chain joins TRBV7-9 and TRBJ2-7; the D call of TRBD2 rests on TCRdb alone, since no DNA is present to check it. This CDR3 region has 16 residues. Germline assignment: CDR1 SEHNR and CDR2 FQNEAQ (reference sequence). The CDR3 region is CASSFQTSANLYEQYF.

The chain is built from TRBV29-1 and TRBJ2-1; the TCRdb D gene call, TRBD1, has no DNA to confirm it. The CDR3 runs to 13 residues. From germline, CDR1 is SQVTM and CDR2 ANQGSEA. CDR3 sequence reads: CSVGTGYYNEQFF.